These 20 T cell receptor beta chains originate from one sample sequenced in a study of beta chain features in type 1 diabetes. Expressed TCRB transcripts were sequenced, since all the RNA that had been isolated was reverse transcribed. The data were produced by immunoSEQ multiplex PCR, yet TCRdb's version contains in-frame clones alone and is incomplete. The repertoire consists of 330,000 or so clones, with roughly 21% occurring once and the leading ten covering under 0.05%. Material for sequencing was naive CD4+ T cells from blood. The receptors were sampled from a woman between 18 and 29 years old in good health.

This clone has just a few counts. Other DNA sequences in this sample translate to the same CDR3. This chain uses TRBV5-1 with TRBJ2-1; possible D gene TRBD2, 5 bases. Germline V lookup: CDR1 SGHRS, CDR2 YFSETQ. The CDR3 has 16 amino acids. Trimming pared 0 bases from V and 1 base from J, leaving 11 bases between. The CDR3 DNA reads TGCGCCAGCAGCTTGGCCGGTGGGAGTTCCTACAATGAGCAGTTCTTC. Protein product: CASSLAGGSSYNEQFF.

This clone has only a few counts. The rearrangement joins TRBV11-2 to TRBJ1-3; D might be TRBD1 (6 bases). The length of the CDR3 is 17 residues. Germline CDR1 SGHAT, CDR2 FQNNGV. V gave up 4 bases and J gave up 1 base, with 17 bases separating them. The chain's CDR3 is CASSYDRPTRSGNTIYF. Written as DNA, the CDR3 is TGTGCCAGCAGCTACGACAGGCCTACGAGGTCTGGAAACACCATATATTTT.

Only a few counts were recorded for this clone. V and J are TRBV5-1 and TRBJ2-5; the D gene is possibly TRBD2 (6 bases). Germline assignment: CDR1 SGHRS and CDR2 YFSETQ. Trimming shortened V by 4 bases and J by 2 bases, and 18 bases separated the two germline ends. CDR3 length: 16 amino acids. CDR3 residues: CASSRGNGGPQETQYF. CDR3 nucleotide sequence: TGCGCCAGCAGCCGAGGGAACGGGGGACCTCAAGAGACCCAGTACTTC.

The chain uses TRBV5-6 and TRBJ1-1, with a possible D match to TRBD1 (6 bases). V was cut by 4 bases and J by 1 base, with 11 bases left in between. The germline V gene encodes CDR1 SGHDT and CDR2 YYEEEE. The CDR3 contains 14 residues. DNA for the CDR3: TGTGCCAGCAGCCCGTTGACAGGGAACACTGAAGCTTTCTTT. Translated, it gives CASSPLTGNTEAFF.

The genes are TRBV30 and TRBJ1-2, with D possibly being TRBD1 (6 bases). Germline CDR1 and CDR2: GTSNPN and SVGIG (reference sequence). CDR3 length: 12 amino acids. V gave up 4 bases and J gave up 7 bases, with 13 bases separating them. For the CDR3, the DNA is TGTGCCTGGATTACCACAGGGTCTGGCTACACCTTC. Protein: CAWITTGSGYTF.

This clone was observed a few times. The chain employs TRBV7-2 and TRBJ2-1; possible D gene TRBD2, 8 bases. Germline CDR1 reads SGHTA; CDR2 reads FQGNSA. This CDR3 is built from 15 residues. The ends were cut back, 5 bases at V and 7 bases at J, with 18 bases in the middle. CDR3 sequence reads: CASSGDSGSRNEQFF. In nucleotides, the CDR3 is TGTGCCAGCAGCGGGGACAGCGGGAGTAGGAATGAGCAGTTCTTC.

V usage is TRBV11-2 and J usage is TRBJ2-7; TRBD2 matches 7 bases. With 7 bases clipped from V and 0 bases from J, the junction kept 12 bases outside the gene matches. Germline CDR1 SGHAT, CDR2 FQNNGV. This CDR3 comprises 16 residues. Here the CDR3 DNA reads TGTGCCAGCACCCCGGGGCGGGAGACGAGCTCCTACGAGCAGTACTTC. Translation gives CASTPGRETSSYEQYF.

This clone was picked up a small number of times. This chain joins TRBV5-1 and TRBJ1-1, with TRBD1 as a possible D gene (6 bases). Trimming stripped 0 bases from V and 6 bases from J, with 12 bases between. Germline CDR1 SGHRS, CDR2 YFSETQ. The length of the CDR3 is 14 residues. CDR3 region: CASSLAGGDPEAFF. CDR3 nucleotide sequence: TGCGCCAGCAGCTTGGCGGGGGGCGATCCTGAAGCTTTCTTT.

Only a few counts were recorded for this clone. V usage is TRBV7-3 and J usage is TRBJ1-2; 7 bases fit TRBD1. Germline V gives CDR1 SGHTA, CDR2 FQGTGA. The CDR3 consists of 15 residues. J lost 5 bases, V lost 5 bases, and 11 bases had no gene match. In DNA, the CDR3 is TGTGCCAGCAGCCCCCGAAGGGACAGCTTGTATGGCTACACCTTC. As protein: CASSPRRDSLYGYTF.

This clone appeared a few times. The gene calls are TRBV7-9 and TRBJ2-5; D is perhaps TRBD1 (6 bases). Germline V gives CDR1 SEHNR, CDR2 FQNEAQ (reference sequence). This CDR3 is built from 15 residues. The V end lost 2 bases, the J end lost 8 bases, and 18 bases lay between the germline ends. As DNA, the CDR3 is TGTGCCAGCAGCTTACTGAGCACTGACAGGAACACCCAGTACTTC. Its protein product is CASSLLSTDRNTQYF.

A few counts support this clone. The rearrangement uses TRBV2 and TRBJ1-5; D unresolved. Germline V gene data show CDR1 as SNHLY and CDR2 as FYNNEI. CDR3 length: 14 amino acids. V was pared by 6 bases and J by 0 bases, with 9 bases between. The CDR3 DNA sequence: TGTGCCAGCAGCGGACTTTATAGCAATCAGCCCCAGCATTTT. This gives the protein CASSGLYSNQPQHF. Variable domain in full (rest from reference TRBV2 and TRBJ1-5): EPEVTQTPSHQVTQMGQEVILRCVPISNHLYFYWYRQILGQKVEFLVSFYNNEISEKSEIFDDQFSVERPDGSNFTLKIRSTKLEDSAMYFCASSGLYSNQPQHFGDGTRLSIL.

This clone was picked up a small number of times. V gene TRBV30 combines with J gene TRBJ2-3; 7 nucleotides agree with TRBD1. This CDR3 is 15 amino acids long. J was trimmed by 0 bases and V by 3 bases; bases with no gene match: 6. The V gene's germline CDR1 is GTSNPN and CDR2 SVGIG (reference sequence). CDR3 loop: CAWRIQGISTDTQYF. Here the CDR3 DNA reads TGTGCCTGGAGAATACAGGGGATTAGCACAGATACGCAGTATTTT.

The chain links TRBV15 to TRBJ2-7; 10 bases are shared with TRBD1. The germline CDR1 and CDR2 sequences are LNHNV and YYDKDF (reference sequence). The trim removed 5 bases at V and 8 bases at J, leaving 6 bases unmatched. CDR3 length: 13 amino acids. CDR3 bases: TGTGCCACCAGCCAGGACAGGGGGGGGAAGCAGTACTTC. Its protein is CATSQDRGGKQYF.

The table lists this clone with a few counts. This rearrangement joins TRBV5-4 to TRBJ2-6; D possibly corresponds to TRBD1 (6 bases). CDR1 is SGHNT, CDR2 YYREEE, per germline (reference sequence). Trimming removed 1 base at V and 0 bases at J, with 14 bases between. This CDR3 is 18 amino acids long. The CDR3 DNA is TGTGCCAGCAGCTTGATGCCAGGGGCTTCCTCTGGGGCCAACGTCCTGACTTTC. This codes for CASSLMPGASSGANVLTF.

This rearrangement joins TRBV6-6 to TRBJ2-5; D might be TRBD2 (7 bases). Trimming took 6 bases from V and 4 from J, leaving 15 bases between them. The CDR3 spans 14 residues. The V gene's germline CDR1 is MNHNY and CDR2 SVGAGI (reference sequence). The CDR3 nucleotides are TGTGCCAGCAGACCCGGGGGGCGAGGAGAGACCCAGTACTTC. Protein product: CASRPGGRGETQYF.

The V and J genes are TRBV30 and TRBJ2-7; 7 bases align to TRBD1. V shed 4 bases, J shed 5 bases, and the junction held 8 bases outside the gene matches. The CDR3 is made up of 13 amino acids. Looked up from germline, CDR1 is GTSNPN and CDR2 is SVGIG (reference sequence). The CDR3 spells CAWNRQGLHEQYF. CDR3 nucleotide sequence: TGTGCCTGGAACCGACAGGGCCTTCACGAGCAGTACTTC.

The V call is TRBV28, the J call TRBJ2-1, with TRBD2 matching 7 bases. V shed 2 bases, J shed 4 bases, and the junction held 2 bases outside the gene matches. Germline V gene lookup returns CDR1 MDHEN and CDR2 SYDVKM. The CDR3 spans 14 residues. This chain's CDR3 is CASSLTSDYNEQFF. For the CDR3, the DNA is TGTGCCAGCAGTTTAACTAGCGATTACAATGAGCAGTTCTTC.

This clone was observed a few times. The chain is built from TRBV15 and TRBJ2-1; the match to TRBD2 covers 9 bases. The CDR3 is 17 residues long. The V gene's germline CDR1 is LNHNV and CDR2 YYDKDF (reference sequence). J gave up 3 bases and V 1 base, and 7 bases lay outside the gene matches. CDR3 amino acids: CATSRARGGTLYNEQFF. The CDR3 DNA reads as TGTGCCACCAGCAGAGCGCGGGGGGGTACCCTCTACAATGAGCAGTTCTTC.

This clone turned up a few times. The DNA for the CDR3 is TGTGCCAGCAGCGTAGGGGTAGCGGGGGGCCCCACAGATACGCAGTATTTT. Its translation: CASSVGVAGGPTDTQYF. The chain combines TRBV9 with TRBJ2-3; 10 bases fit TRBD2. Germline CDR1 SGDLS, CDR2 YYNGEE. This CDR3 region has 17 residues. Losses at the gene ends were 0 bases for V and 2 bases for J; bases not matched to a gene: 6.

This chain joins TRBV5-1 and TRBJ2-2, with 8 bases matching TRBD1. Germline CDR1 reads SGHRS; CDR2 reads YFSETQ. This CDR3 spans 16 amino acids. The V gene end was trimmed by 3 bases and the J gene end by 1 base; junction bases not matched to a gene: 5. The CDR3: CASSWTGQGNTGELFF. CDR3 in DNA: TGCGCCAGCAGCTGGACCGGACAGGGGAACACCGGGGAGCTGTTTTTT.